What follows are 18 T cell receptor beta chains derived from one specimen sequenced in a study of cytomegalovirus exposure and HLA in healthy donors. Use of 60 Vbeta and 13 Jbeta primers characterized the PCR. Profiling relied on immunoSEQ multiplex PCR, and the TCRdb table lists in-frame clones only, not all of them. Of over 150,000 clones listed, around 80% are singletons. Sequencing was done on a sample of PBMCs. The receptors derive from a woman aged 30 to 39 in good health and CMV-seropositive.

This clone was observed a single time. The chain combines TRBV7-9 with TRBJ2-2, with 12 positions matching TRBD2. This CDR3 spans 16 amino acids. Losses at the gene ends were 7 bases for V and 5 bases for J; bases not matched to a gene: 8. Germline V gene lookup returns CDR1 SEHNR and CDR2 FQNEAQ (reference sequence). This CDR3 is CASNLLAGGRTGELFF. For the CDR3, the DNA is TGTGCCAGCAACCTACTAGCGGGGGGCAGGACCGGGGAGCTGTTTTTT.

V and J are TRBV27 and TRBJ2-7; a weak D match, TRBD1 (6 bases). Looked up from germline, CDR1 is MNHEY and CDR2 is SMNVEV (reference sequence). The CDR3 extends over 13 amino acids. V lost 4 bases and J 3 bases, leaving 10 bases between the germline ends. CDR3 nucleotide sequence: TGTGCCAGCAGTTATGGGACATACTACGAGCAGTACTTC. It translates to CASSYGTYYEQYF.

The V gene is TRBV9, the J gene TRBJ2-1; unclear D gene. Trimming left V 3 bases short and J 5 bases short, with 15 bases between. The germline V gene encodes CDR1 SGDLS and CDR2 YYNGEE. This CDR3 has 15 residues. DNA of the CDR3: TGTGCCAGCAGCGATGGCCAACTACGCGACAATGAGCAGTTCTTC. Its protein product is CASSDGQLRDNEQFF.

V and J are TRBV27 and TRBJ2-5; 10 bases fit TRBD1. V dropped 0 bases and J dropped 5; count of bases not matched to a gene: 3. The CDR3 contains 15 residues. From germline, CDR1 is MNHEY and CDR2 SMNVEV (reference sequence). For the CDR3, the DNA is TGTGCCAGCAGTTTATCGACAGGGGGCCTGGAGACCCAGTACTTC. Protein product: CASSLSTGGLETQYF.

The rearrangement uses TRBV4-3 and TRBJ2-4; possible D gene TRBD1, 6 bases. The germline gives CDR1 LGHNA, CDR2 YSLEER. The CDR3 is 15 residues long. V was shortened by 0 bases and J by 1 base, with 7 bases between the two germline ends. CDR3 amino acids: CASSQDDRAKNIQYF. CDR3 nucleotides: TGCGCCAGCAGCCAAGATGACAGGGCCAAAAACATTCAGTACTTC.

Regarding this clone: The same CDR3 is also encoded by other DNA sequences in this sample. The genes are TRBV5-1 and TRBJ2-3; D is possibly TRBD1 (7 bases). Germline lookup yields CDR1 SGHRS and CDR2 YFSETQ. V lost 7 bases and J 0 bases, leaving 18 bases between the germline ends. The CDR3 extends over 16 amino acids. CDR3 sequence reads: CASRWRGQTSTDTQYF. Written as DNA, the CDR3 is TGCGCCAGCCGGTGGCGGGGACAGACTAGCACAGATACGCAGTATTTT.

This clone was seen once. This chain links TRBV7-8 with TRBJ2-7; D may be TRBD2 (6 bases). The CDR3 is 15 amino acids. Germline CDR1 SGHVS, CDR2 FQNEAQ. With 3 bases removed from V and 3 bases from J, the gap between germline ends came to 15 bases. CDR3 sequence reads: CASSFRRDFYYEQYF. The CDR3 region has the DNA TGTGCCAGCAGCTTCCGCCGGGACTTCTACTACGAGCAGTACTTC.

V and J are TRBV27 and TRBJ2-5; D may be TRBD2 (5 bases). Germline CDR1 reads MNHEY; CDR2 reads SMNVEV (reference sequence). This CDR3 has 17 amino acids. V lost 3 bases and J 3 bases, leaving 20 bases between the germline ends. This CDR3 reads CASSLGWGTRKEETQYF. In DNA, the CDR3 is TGTGCCAGCAGTTTGGGGTGGGGAACTAGAAAAGAAGAGACCCAGTACTTC.

The chain recombines TRBV15 with TRBJ2-5; D perhaps matches TRBD2 (7 bases). The V end lost 11 bases, the J end lost 7 bases, and 20 bases lay between the germline ends. Germline V gene data show CDR1 as LNHNV and CDR2 as YYDKDF (reference sequence). The CDR3 sequence is 13 residues long. This chain's CDR3 is CAAGGGGGLTQYF. The DNA of the CDR3 is TGTGCCGCTGGAGGGGGAGGGGGATTGACCCAGTACTTC.

This clone was seen more than once but under ten times. The rearrangement links TRBV5-4 to TRBJ2-5, with 8 bases identical to TRBD2. The V segment lost 4 bases and the J segment 5 bases; nucleotides outside the gene matches: 13. The CDR3 totals 16 residues. Germline V CDR1 and CDR2: SGHNT, YYREEE (reference sequence). As DNA, the CDR3 is TGTGCCAGCAGCACCGACGGGGGGGCCTTGGGGGAGACCCAGTACTTC. Translated: CASSTDGGALGETQYF.

The J gene is TRBJ2-2, the V gene TRBV6-1; 8 nucleotides align to TRBD1. Germline CDR1 reads MNHNS; CDR2 reads SASEGT. The CDR3 length is 13 residues. After removal of 10 bases from V and 3 bases from J, the junction contained 4 bases not matched to a gene. The CDR3 loop reads CANPTGDTGELFF. CDR3 bases: TGTGCCAACCCGACAGGGGACACCGGGGAGCTGTTTTTT.

This rearrangement joins TRBV7-8 to TRBJ1-4, with D perhaps matching TRBD1 (5 bases). The germline V gene has CDR1 SGHVS and CDR2 FQNEAQ. There are 15 residues in the CDR3. V shed 5 bases and J shed 10 bases, with 20 bases lying between them. The CDR3: CASSLRGSGGGKLFF. The CDR3 DNA reads TGTGCCAGCAGCCTCAGAGGGTCCGGGGGTGGAAAACTGTTTTTT.

The chain links TRBV10-3 to TRBJ2-6; D not resolved. The CDR3 runs to 17 residues. The germline CDR1 and CDR2 sequences are ENHRY and SYGVKD. V shed 1 base and J shed 0 bases, with 10 bases lying between them. DNA of the CDR3: TGTGCCATCAGTGAGTACCCGAGTAACTCTGGGGCCAACGTCCTGACTTTC. Amino acid sequence: CAISEYPSNSGANVLTF.

The V and J genes are TRBV11-2 and TRBJ1-2; 8 nucleotides align to TRBD1. The CDR3 is 16 residues long. V was pared by 5 bases and J by 8 bases, with 16 bases of the junction left unmatched. Germline V lookup: CDR1 SGHAT, CDR2 FQNNGV. The CDR3 DNA reads as TGTGCCAGCAGCCCAAACCTGGGGGCAGGGGGCGCAGGCTACACCTTC. Protein sequence: CASSPNLGAGGAGYTF. Filled out from reference TRBV11-2 and TRBJ1-2, the complete variable domain reads EAGVAQSPRYKIIEKRQSVAFWCNPISGHATLYWYQQILGQGPKLLIQFQNNGVVDDSQLPKDRFSAERLKGVDSTLKIQPAKLEDSAVYLCASSPNLGAGGAGYTFGSGTRLTVV.

The chain combines TRBV28 with TRBJ1-5; the D is unclear. V was pared by 7 bases and J by 6 bases, with 16 bases between. Germline V CDR1 and CDR2: MDHEN, SYDVKM. The CDR3 contains 14 residues. The CDR3 protein is CASTPPAETQPQHF. The CDR3 DNA sequence: TGTGCCAGCACCCCCCCCGCGGAGACTCAGCCCCAGCATTTT.

This clone was seen a handful of times. The chain combines TRBV15 with TRBJ2-4; D perhaps matches TRBD2 (5 bases). Germline loops: CDR1 LNHNV, CDR2 YYDKDF (reference sequence). V lost 6 bases and J lost 3, with 9 bases in between. The CDR3 spans 13 residues. The CDR3 region is CATRRGYKNIQYF. The DNA for the CDR3 is TGTGCCACCAGACGCGGGTACAAAAACATTCAGTACTTC.

Turning to this clone: The same CDR3 is also encoded by other DNA sequences in this sample. The gene calls are TRBV2 and TRBJ1-1; D uncertain. V was cut by 7 bases and J by 2 bases, with 5 bases left in between. Germline V gene sequence: CDR1 SNHLY, CDR2 FYNNEI. This CDR3 has 11 residues. The CDR3: CASTYNTEAFF. The CDR3 DNA reads TGTGCCAGCACTTATAACACTGAAGCTTTCTTT.

V gene TRBV5-6 combines with J gene TRBJ2-3; tentatively, D is TRBD2 (5 bases). Trimming removed 4 bases from V and 4 bases from J, with 10 bases in between. Per the germline V gene, CDR1 is SGHDT and CDR2 is YYEEEE. This CDR3 is 13 amino acids long. CDR3: CASSTRGSDTQYF. The CDR3 nucleotides are TGTGCCAGCAGCACCCGGGGTTCAGATACGCAGTATTTT.